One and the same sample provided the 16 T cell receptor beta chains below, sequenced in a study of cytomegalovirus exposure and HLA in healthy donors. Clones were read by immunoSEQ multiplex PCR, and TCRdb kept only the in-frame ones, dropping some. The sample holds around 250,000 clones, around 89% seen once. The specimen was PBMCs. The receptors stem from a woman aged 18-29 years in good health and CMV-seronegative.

CDR3 region: CASSYEGRNEQFF. The CDR3 region has the DNA TGTGCCAGCAGTTACGAGGGTCGGAATGAGCAGTTCTTC. The chain joins TRBV6-5 to TRBJ2-1, with D tentatively TRBD2 (5 bases). Trimming cost V 2 bases and J 7 bases, with 9 bases left between them. Germline V CDR1 and CDR2: MNHEY, SVGAGI. The CDR3 is 13 residues long.

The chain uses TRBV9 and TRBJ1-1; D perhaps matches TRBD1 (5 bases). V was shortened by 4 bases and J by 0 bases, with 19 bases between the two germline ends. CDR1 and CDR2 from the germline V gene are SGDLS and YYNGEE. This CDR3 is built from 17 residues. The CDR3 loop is CASSLHPDRGMNTEAFF. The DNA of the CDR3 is TGTGCCAGCAGCCTACATCCCGATAGGGGCATGAACACTGAAGCTTTCTTT.

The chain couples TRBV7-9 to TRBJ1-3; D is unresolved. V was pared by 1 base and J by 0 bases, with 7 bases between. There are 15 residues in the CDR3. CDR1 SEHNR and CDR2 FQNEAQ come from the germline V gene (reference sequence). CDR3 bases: TGTGCCAGCAGCTTAGGAGGGAACTCTGGAAACACCATATATTTT. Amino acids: CASSLGGNSGNTIYF.

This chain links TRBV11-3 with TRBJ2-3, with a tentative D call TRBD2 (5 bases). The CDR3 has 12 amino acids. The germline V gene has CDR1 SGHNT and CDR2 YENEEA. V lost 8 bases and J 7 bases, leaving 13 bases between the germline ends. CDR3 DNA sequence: TGTGCCAGCGGAAGAGGGTCGAATACGCAGTATTTT. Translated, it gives CASGRGSNTQYF.

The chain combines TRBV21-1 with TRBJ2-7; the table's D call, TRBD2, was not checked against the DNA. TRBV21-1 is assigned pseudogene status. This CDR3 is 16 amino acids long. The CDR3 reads CASSMGLAGGIREQYF. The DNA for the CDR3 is TGTGCCAGCAGCATGGGACTAGCGGGGGGGATAAGGGAGCAGTACTTC.

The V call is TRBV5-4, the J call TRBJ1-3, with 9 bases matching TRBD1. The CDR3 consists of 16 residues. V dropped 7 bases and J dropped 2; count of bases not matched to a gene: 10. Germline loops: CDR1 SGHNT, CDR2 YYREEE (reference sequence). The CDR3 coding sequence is TGTGCCAGCGGAACCGGGACAGGGACGGCTGGAAACACCATATATTTT. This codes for CASGTGTGTAGNTIYF.

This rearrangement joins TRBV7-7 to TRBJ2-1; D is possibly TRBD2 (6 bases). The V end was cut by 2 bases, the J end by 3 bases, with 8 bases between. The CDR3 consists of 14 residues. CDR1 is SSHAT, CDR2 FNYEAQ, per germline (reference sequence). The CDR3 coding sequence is TGTGCCAGCAGCTTATGGGGGGTCTACAATGAGCAGTTCTTC. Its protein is CASSLWGVYNEQFF.

CDR3 nucleotides: TGTGCCAGCGACAGCAGGGGAAGTATTTCCGCGAACACTGAAGCTTTCTTT. It yields the protein CASDSRGSISANTEAFF. The rearrangement joins TRBV21-1 to TRBJ1-1; TRBD1 was called by the table and not checked on the DNA. TRBV21-1 is classified as a pseudogene. This CDR3 has 17 residues.

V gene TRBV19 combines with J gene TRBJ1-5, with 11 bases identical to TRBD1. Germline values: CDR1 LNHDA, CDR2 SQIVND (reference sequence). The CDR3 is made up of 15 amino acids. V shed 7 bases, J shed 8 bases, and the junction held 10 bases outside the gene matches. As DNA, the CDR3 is TGTGCCAGTACCCTTCAGGACAGGGGGCGGGAGCCCCAGCATTTT. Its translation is CASTLQDRGREPQHF.

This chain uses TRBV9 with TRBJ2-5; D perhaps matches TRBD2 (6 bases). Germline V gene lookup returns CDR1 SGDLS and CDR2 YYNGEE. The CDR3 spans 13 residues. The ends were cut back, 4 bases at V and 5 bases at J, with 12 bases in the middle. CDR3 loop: CASSLTGGETQYF. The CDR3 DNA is TGTGCCAGCAGCCTTACAGGAGGGGAGACCCAGTACTTC.

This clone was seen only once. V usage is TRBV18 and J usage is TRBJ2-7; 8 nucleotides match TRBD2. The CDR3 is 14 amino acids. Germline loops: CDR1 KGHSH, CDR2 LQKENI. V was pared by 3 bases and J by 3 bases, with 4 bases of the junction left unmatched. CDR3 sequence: CASSPRGTSYEQYV. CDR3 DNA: TGTGCCAGCTCACCCCGAGGGACTAGCTACGAGCAGTACGTC.

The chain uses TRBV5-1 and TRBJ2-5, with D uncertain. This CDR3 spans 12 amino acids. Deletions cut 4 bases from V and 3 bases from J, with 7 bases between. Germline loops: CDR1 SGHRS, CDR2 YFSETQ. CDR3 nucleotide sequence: TGCGCCAGCAGCCTCCCGGAAGAGACCCAGTACTTC. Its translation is CASSLPEETQYF.

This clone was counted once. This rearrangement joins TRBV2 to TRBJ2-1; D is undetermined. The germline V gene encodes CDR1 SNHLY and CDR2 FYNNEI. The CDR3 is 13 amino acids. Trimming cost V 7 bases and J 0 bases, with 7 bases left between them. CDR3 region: CASTLSSYNEQFF. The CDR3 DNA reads TGTGCCAGCACCCTGAGCTCCTACAATGAGCAGTTCTTC.

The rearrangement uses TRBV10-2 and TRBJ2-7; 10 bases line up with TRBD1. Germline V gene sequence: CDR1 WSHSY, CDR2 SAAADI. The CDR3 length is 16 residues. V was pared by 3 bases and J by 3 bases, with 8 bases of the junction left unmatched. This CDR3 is CASSDSSGQGFYEQYV. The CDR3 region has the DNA TGCGCCAGCAGTGATTCATCGGGACAGGGGTTCTACGAGCAGTACGTC.

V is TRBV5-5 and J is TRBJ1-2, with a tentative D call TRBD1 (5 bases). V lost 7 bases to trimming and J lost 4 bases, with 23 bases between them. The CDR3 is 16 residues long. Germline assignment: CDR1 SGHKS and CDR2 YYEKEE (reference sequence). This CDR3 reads CASSLLGHYQPYGYTF. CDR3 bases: TGTGCCAGCTCCCTCCTAGGACACTACCAACCCTATGGCTACACCTTC.

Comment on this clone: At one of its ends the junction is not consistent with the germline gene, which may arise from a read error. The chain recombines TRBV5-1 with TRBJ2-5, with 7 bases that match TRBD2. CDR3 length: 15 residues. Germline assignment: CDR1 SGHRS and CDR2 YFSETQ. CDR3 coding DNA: TGCACCAGCAGCTTGGCGATGGGACTACAAGAGACCCAGTACTTC. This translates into CTSSLAMGLQETQYF.